Below, 20 T cell receptor beta chains from the same sample are listed, as sequenced in a study of blood T cell repertoires in COVID-19. The data were produced by immunoSEQ multiplex PCR, yet TCRdb's version contains in-frame clones alone and is incomplete. The sample holds 70,000 to 85,000 clones; roughly 84% are singletons and the top ten take about 20%. The sequenced sample was peripheral blood. Receptors originate from a woman of 80 years or more in a cohort sampled during active or convalescent COVID-19.

The CDR3 reads CATGLAGEDTQYF. The CDR3 DNA reads TGTGCCACCGGACTAGCGGGAGAAGATACGCAGTATTTT. V usage is TRBV10-3 and J usage is TRBJ2-3, with 13 bases that match TRBD2. V was clipped by 10 bases and J by 5 bases; unmatched bases: 3. Germline assignment: CDR1 ENHRY and CDR2 SYGVKD. The CDR3 contains 13 residues.

V gene TRBV28 combines with J gene TRBJ1-1; a possible D gene is TRBD1 (5 bases). Trimming stripped 3 bases from V and 1 base from J, with 12 bases between. The CDR3 runs to 15 residues. Germline CDR1 MDHEN, CDR2 SYDVKM. CDR3 residues: CASSLSRVTNTEAFF. In DNA, the CDR3 is TGTGCCAGCAGTTTGTCCAGGGTGACGAACACTGAAGCTTTCTTT.

The chain is built from TRBV5-1 and TRBJ1-2, with D unresolved. Germline CDR1 is SGHRS and CDR2 is YFSETQ. The V gene lost 7 bases and the J gene lost 3 bases, with 28 bases spanning the gap. The CDR3 is made up of 18 amino acids. This chain's CDR3 is CASGDLYGSGEFYYGYTF. The DNA for the CDR3 is TGCGCCAGCGGAGACCTATACGGGAGTGGGGAGTTTTACTATGGCTACACCTTC. The full variable domain, its missing parts supplied by reference TRBV5-1 and TRBJ1-2, is KAGVTQTPRYLIKTRGQQVTLSCSPISGHRSVSWYQQTPGQGLQFLFEYFSETQRNKGNFPGRFSGRQFSNSRSEMNVSTLELGDSALYLCASGDLYGSGEFYYGYTFGSGTRLTVV.

This clone was counted a few times. The CDR3 nucleotides read TGTGCCAGTAGTCTCCGGACAGGCCTGTTTCAGCCCCAGCATTTT. It codes for CASSLRTGLFQPQHF. This chain links TRBV19 with TRBJ1-5; 7 nucleotides agree with TRBD1. V trimming: 5 bases; J trimming: 6 bases; junction bases outside the gene matches: 10. Germline V gene data show CDR1 as LNHDA and CDR2 as SQIVND (reference sequence). CDR3 length equals 15 residues.

This chain links TRBV10-3 with TRBJ1-2; TRBD1 aligns across 8 bases. V gave up 10 bases and J gave up 2 bases; unmatched junction bases: 6. This CDR3 contains 13 residues. Looked up from germline, CDR1 is ENHRY and CDR2 is SYGVKD. CDR3 sequence: CATGTGVNYGYTF. The DNA of the CDR3 is TGTGCCACTGGGACAGGAGTGAACTATGGCTACACCTTC.

The J gene is TRBJ2-2, the V gene TRBV5-1; D not certain. The length of the CDR3 is 13 residues. The V gene's germline CDR1 is SGHRS and CDR2 YFSETQ. Trimming took 0 bases from V and 8 from J, leaving 8 bases between them. The CDR3, as DNA: TGCGCCAGCAGCTTGGACTCCGTGGGGGAGCTGTTTTTT. It yields the protein CASSLDSVGELFF.

The chain has TRBV3-1 (or the pseudogene TRBV3-2) and TRBJ1-5, with D perhaps TRBD1 (6 bases). Trimming pared 2 bases from V and 7 bases from J, leaving 12 bases between. Germline V gives CDR1 LGHDT, CDR2 YNNKEL (reference sequence). The CDR3 runs 14 residues. This CDR3 reads CASSQRQVGQPQHF. The CDR3 DNA follows: TGTGCCAGCAGCCAAAGACAGGTTGGACAGCCCCAGCATTTT.

This rearrangement joins TRBV6-5 to TRBJ1-3; perhaps TRBD1 as D (6 bases). CDR1 and CDR2 (germline): MNHEY, SVGAGI. This CDR3 has 14 residues. The V end lost 6 bases, the J end lost 6 bases, and 15 bases lay between the germline ends. The CDR3 DNA sequence: TGTGCCAGCAGAACAAACAGGGTCGTAAACACCATATATTTT. Its protein is CASRTNRVVNTIYF.

This clone was counted a few times. This chain connects TRBV24-1 to TRBJ2-3; D is perhaps TRBD1 (8 bases). The CDR3 length is 17 residues. V was pared by 1 base and J by 2 bases, with 15 bases between. The germline V gene encodes CDR1 KGHDR and CDR2 SFDVKD. CDR3 protein: CATSDFGQGGDTDTQYF. The DNA for the CDR3 is TGTGCCACCAGTGATTTCGGACAGGGAGGGGACACAGATACGCAGTATTTT.

This clone was recorded many times. The chain joins TRBV19 to TRBJ2-2; 7 nucleotides line up with TRBD2. CDR3 length: 15 residues. V shed 5 bases, J shed 6 bases, and the junction held 9 bases outside the gene matches. The germline CDR1 and CDR2 sequences are LNHDA and SQIVND (reference sequence). The CDR3 region has the DNA TGTGCCAGTAGTCGAGCGGGACTCTCCGCCGGGGAGCTGTTTTTT. Residues: CASSRAGLSAGELFF.

J is TRBJ2-5 and V is TRBV6-5; 9 bases line up with TRBD2. CDR3 length: 15 residues. Trimming took 2 bases from V and 5 from J; bases not matched to a gene: 6. Germline V gene sequence: CDR1 MNHEY, CDR2 SVGAGI. This CDR3 reads CASSYRGGREETQYF. The CDR3 DNA reads TGTGCCAGCAGTTACCGGGGCGGGAGGGAGGAGACCCAGTACTTC.

The gene calls are TRBV9 and TRBJ2-3; a possible D gene is TRBD2 (6 bases). CDR1 SGDLS and CDR2 YYNGEE come from the germline V gene. The CDR3 is 15 amino acids. V lost 3 bases to trimming and J lost 2 bases, with 13 bases between them. CDR3 protein: CASSEREWYTDTQYF. In DNA form, the CDR3 reads TGTGCCAGCAGCGAACGGGAGTGGTACACAGATACGCAGTATTTT.

The chain is built from TRBV5-1 and TRBJ2-7; TRBD1 might be the D (6 bases). The CDR3 contains 16 residues. Germline loops: CDR1 SGHRS, CDR2 YFSETQ. With 0 bases removed from V and 12 bases from J, the gap between germline ends came to 25 bases. The CDR3 loop reads CASSLAFGVHHREWYV. In nucleotides, the CDR3 is TGCGCCAGCAGCTTGGCTTTTGGGGTGCACCACAGGGAGTGGTACGTC.

The V gene is TRBV7-9, the J gene TRBJ2-5; maybe TRBD2 (6 bases). This CDR3 spans 14 amino acids. The V gene's germline CDR1 is SEHNR and CDR2 FQNEAQ (reference sequence). Trimming stripped 5 bases from V and 4 bases from J, with 14 bases between. The CDR3 DNA follows: TGTGCCAGCAGCCAAGGGCAGGGAGGAGAGACCCAGTACTTC. Translated, it gives CASSQGQGGETQYF.

The chain links TRBV2 to TRBJ2-5, with D maybe TRBD1 (6 bases). The V and J ends lost 4 bases and 2 bases respectively, with 8 bases between them. The CDR3 sequence is 13 residues long. Germline assignment: CDR1 SNHLY and CDR2 FYNNEI. The CDR3 DNA is TGTGCCAGCAGTGCTCAGGGGCAAGAGACCCAGTACTTC. As protein: CASSAQGQETQYF.

This rearrangement joins TRBV14 to TRBJ1-1, with TRBD1 as a possible D gene (6 bases). Germline values: CDR1 SGHDN, CDR2 FVKESK. CDR3 size: 15 residues. V gave up 3 bases and J gave up 2 bases, with 13 bases separating them. CDR3 residues: CASSHLGQKNTEAFF. CDR3 nucleotide sequence: TGTGCCAGCAGCCACCTCGGACAGAAAAACACTGAAGCTTTCTTT.

The chain employs TRBV5-1 and TRBJ1-2; weak D call: TRBD1 (6 bases). This CDR3 is built from 13 residues. The germline CDR1 and CDR2 sequences are SGHRS and YFSETQ. V lost 3 bases and J 1 base, leaving 7 bases between the germline ends. CDR3 coding DNA: TGCGCCAGCAGCTCAGGGGTTAACTATGGCTACACCTTC. Translated, it gives CASSSGVNYGYTF.

J is TRBJ1-1 and V is TRBV6-5, with 7 bases matching TRBD1. The CDR3 contains 14 residues. The germline gives CDR1 MNHEY, CDR2 SVGAGI. J was trimmed by 2 bases and V by 5 bases; bases with no gene match: 5. For the CDR3, the DNA is TGTGCCAGCAGTCGACAGGGAGGCAACACTGAAGCTTTCTTT. It translates to CASSRQGGNTEAFF.

The V call is TRBV19, the J call TRBJ2-3; TRBD1 matches 7 bases. This CDR3 spans 15 amino acids. Germline lookup yields CDR1 LNHDA and CDR2 SQIVND (reference sequence). Trimming cost V 2 bases and J 2 bases; bases outside gene matches: 4. DNA for the CDR3: TGTGCCAGTAGTATATACAGGGGTCTCACAGATACGCAGTATTTT. Amino acid sequence: CASSIYRGLTDTQYF.

The chain combines TRBV9 with TRBJ1-1, with D hard to call. The CDR3 runs to 13 residues. Between the trimmed V and J ends, which lost 0 bases and 1 base, there was a span of 4 bases. From germline, CDR1 is SGDLS and CDR2 YYNGEE. The CDR3 here is CASSVARNTEAFF. The CDR3 coding sequence is TGTGCCAGCAGCGTAGCCCGGAACACTGAAGCTTTCTTT.